This T cell receptor beta chain was identified during a study of cytomegalovirus exposure and HLA in healthy donors. The CDR3 has 13 amino acids. The V end lost 0 bases, the J end lost 11 bases, and 10 bases lay between the germline ends. Germline CDR1 is SGHAT and CDR2 is FQNNGV. This clone has more than one count but fewer than ten. Its target is not known. Use of 60 Vbeta and 13 Jbeta primers characterized the PCR. Some clones are missing from TCRdb's copy, which holds only in-frame ones; the method was immunoSEQ multiplex PCR. The sample contains approximately 74,000 clones, around 58% of which appear only once. Study results and limitations: A later analysis, which compared TCR beta chains of equal frequency, found the HLA-associated ones more clonally expanded. Researchers reported in a later analysis that common viral pathogens appeared linked to several top clusters. Based on reports, TCR beta sequences accurately predicted HLA-A and HLA-B alleles for most subjects.

The sequenced sample was PBMCs. The rearrangement links TRBV11-2 to TRBJ1-4; TRBD1 might be the D (5 bases). This TCR was sampled from a man aged 25 to 45 in good health and CMV-seropositive. The CDR3 is CASSLEAAGKLFF. The CDR3 coding sequence is TGTGCCAGCAGCTTAGAGGCGGCAGGGAAACTGTTTTTT.